Listed here is a single T cell receptor (beta chain). Its antigen remains unidentified. These data originate in a study of CD8 T cells in acute hepatitis C reinfection. As for the study in general: CD8+ T cells specific for HCV NS3-1073 were sequenced. Whole-study findings and limits: NS3-1073 specific cells were too rare to sort at chronic follow-up. Diversity was high, without significant differences between resolver and chronic groups.

Clones were read by immunoSEQ multiplex PCR, and TCRdb kept only the in-frame ones, dropping some. The sample shows around 34,000 clones, around nine tenths of them seen only once. Time point in this sample: naive CD8 control sorted from an acute-time-point sample. This receptor was obtained from a young man with chronic hepatitis C. The source material was naive CD8+ T cells from PBMCs.

CDR3: CASSTPGFSGGPNTGELFF. For the CDR3, the DNA is TGTGCCAGCAGTACCCCGGGGTTTAGCGGGGGGCCGAACACCGGGGAGCTGTTTTTT. This chain uses TRBV27 with TRBJ2-2; 10 bases agree with TRBD2. The V gene's germline CDR1 is MNHEY and CDR2 SMNVEV (reference sequence). J lost 0 bases, V lost 5 bases, and 12 bases had no gene match. This CDR3 region has 19 residues.